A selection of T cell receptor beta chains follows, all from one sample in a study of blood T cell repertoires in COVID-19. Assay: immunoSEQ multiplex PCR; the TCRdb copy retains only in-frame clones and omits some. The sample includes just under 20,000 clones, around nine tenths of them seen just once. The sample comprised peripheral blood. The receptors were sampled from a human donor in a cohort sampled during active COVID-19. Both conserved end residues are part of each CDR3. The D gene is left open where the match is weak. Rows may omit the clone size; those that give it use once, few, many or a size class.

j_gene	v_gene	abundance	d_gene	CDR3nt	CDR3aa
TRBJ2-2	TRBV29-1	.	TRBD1	TGCAGCGTTGAACTGAGGGGGCCAACCGGGGAGCTGTTTTTT	CSVELRGPTGELFF
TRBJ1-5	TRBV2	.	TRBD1	TGTGCCAGCAGGGGACAGACTTATAGCAATCAGCCCCAGCATTTT	CASRGQTYSNQPQHF
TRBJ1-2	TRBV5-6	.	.	TGTGCCAGCAGCTCCTGGGTCTGGGGACAACTCAATAACTATGGCTACACCTTC	CASSSWVWGQLNNYGYTF
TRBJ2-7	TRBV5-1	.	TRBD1	TGCGCCAGCAGCCGGAGACAGGGGGCGGGCGAGCAGTACTTC	CASSRRQGAGEQYF
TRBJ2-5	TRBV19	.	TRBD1	TGTGCCAGTAGTGGGGACAGATTACAAGAGACCCAGTACTTC	CASSGDRLQETQYF
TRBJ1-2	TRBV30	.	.	TGTGCCTCCAACGCCCAGGGGAAGGGGGGCTACACCTTC	CASNAQGKGGYTF
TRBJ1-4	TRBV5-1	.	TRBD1	TGCGCCAGCAGCCTTGGGTCAGGGGGCCATGAAAAACTGTTTTTT	CASSLGSGGHEKLFF
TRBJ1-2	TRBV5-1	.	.	TGCGCCAGCAGCTTGGAGGCAGGGCTGTACTATGGCTACACCTTC	CASSLEAGLYYGYTF
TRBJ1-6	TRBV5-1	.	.	TGCGCCAGCAGCTTGGCGGACAGTAGGGATAATTCACCCCTCCACTTT	CASSLADSRDNSPLHF
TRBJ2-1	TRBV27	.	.	TGTGCCAGCAGTTTATCGATTTCAGGACAGTCCGAGCAGTTCTTC	CASSLSISGQSEQFF
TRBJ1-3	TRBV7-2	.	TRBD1	TGTGCCAGCAGCCCCTGGACAGGACTTTTCTCTGGAAACACCATATATTTT	CASSPWTGLFSGNTIYF
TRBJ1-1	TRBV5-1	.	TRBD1	TGCGCCAGCAGCTTGTGGACAGGGGGCTCTGAAGCTTTCTTT	CASSLWTGGSEAFF
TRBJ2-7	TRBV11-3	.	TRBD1	TGTGCCAGCAGCCTCAGGGGGCCGGACTACGAGCAGTACTTC	CASSLRGPDYEQYF
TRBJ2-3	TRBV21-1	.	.	TGTGCCAGCAGAGACAAGGCTAGCACAGATACGCAGTATTTT	CASRDKASTDTQYF
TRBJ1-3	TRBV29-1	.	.	TGCAGCGTTGGTGTGGACAGCTCTGGAAACACCATATATTTT	CSVGVDSSGNTIYF
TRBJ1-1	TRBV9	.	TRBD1	TGTGCCAGCAGCTCAACTCGGGACAGGGGCGAAAAGAACACTGAAGCTTTCTTT	CASSSTRDRGEKNTEAFF
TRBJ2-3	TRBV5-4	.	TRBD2	TGTGCCAGCAGCTTGCCCCCTAGCGGGGGCTCAGATACGCAGTATTTT	CASSLPPSGGSDTQYF
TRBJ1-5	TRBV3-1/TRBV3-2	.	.	TGTGCCAGCAGCCAAGCAGTTAGCAATCAGCCCCAGCATTTT	CASSQAVSNQPQHF
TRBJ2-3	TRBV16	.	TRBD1	TGTGCCAGCAGCCAAGATCGTCAGGGGGCGCGTACGCAGTATTTT	CASSQDRQGARTQYF
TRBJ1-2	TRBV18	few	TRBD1	TGTGCCAGCTCACTTTCTGACCAGGGGGACCGCGATGGCTACACCTTC	CASSLSDQGDRDGYTF
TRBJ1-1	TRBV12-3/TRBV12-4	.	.	TGTGCCAGCAGTTTAGGGCCGAACACTGAAGCTTTCTTT	CASSLGPNTEAFF
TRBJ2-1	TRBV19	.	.	TGTGCCAGCCGAGGCTACAATGAGCAGTTCTTC	CASRGYNEQFF
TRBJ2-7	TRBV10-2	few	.	TGCGCCAGCAGCCGGGACATCTACGAGCAGTACTTC	CASSRDIYEQYF
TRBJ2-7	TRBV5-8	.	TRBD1	TGTGCCAGCAGCTTGGAGGCGACAGGGAACGAGCAGTACTTC	CASSLEATGNEQYF